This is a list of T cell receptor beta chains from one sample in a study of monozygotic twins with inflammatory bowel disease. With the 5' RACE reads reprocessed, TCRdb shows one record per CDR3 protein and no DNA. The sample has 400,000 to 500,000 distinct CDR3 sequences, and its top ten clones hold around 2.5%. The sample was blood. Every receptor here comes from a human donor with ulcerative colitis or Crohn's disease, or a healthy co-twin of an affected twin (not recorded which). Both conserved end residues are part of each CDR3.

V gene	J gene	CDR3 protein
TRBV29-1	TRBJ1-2	CSVSDIGGVNGYTF
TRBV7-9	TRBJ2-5	CASSLSRSPQETQYF
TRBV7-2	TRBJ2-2	CASSQGVVTGELFF
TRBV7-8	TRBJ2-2	CASSLPLGGELFF
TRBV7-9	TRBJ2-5	CASSSGLIQETQYF
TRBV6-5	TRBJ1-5	CASRPGGGGPQHF
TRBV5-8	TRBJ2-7	CASGTRQGSYEQYF
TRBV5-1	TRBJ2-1	CASSSLLAGGEQFF
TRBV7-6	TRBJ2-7	CASSLAWGQGSNEQYF
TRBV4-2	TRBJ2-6	CASRRTDSGANVLTF
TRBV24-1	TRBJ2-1	CATSDFNSYNEQFF
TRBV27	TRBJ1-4	CASTRRGPNEKLFF
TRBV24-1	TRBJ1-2	CATSDGALNGYTF
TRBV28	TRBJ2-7	CASSYPVERGASYEQYF
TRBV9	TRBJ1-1	CASSVATGMNTEAFF
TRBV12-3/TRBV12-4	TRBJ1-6	CASSWRQGNSPLHF
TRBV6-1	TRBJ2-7	CASSPRGGWDYEQYF
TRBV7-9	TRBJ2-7	CASSVTTGRKYEQYF
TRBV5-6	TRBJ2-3	CASSLGTRTTDTQYF
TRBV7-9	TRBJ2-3	CASTTGGSTDTQYF
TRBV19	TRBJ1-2	CASSPRNRVPGYTF
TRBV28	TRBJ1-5	CASSLIQLEDNQPQHF
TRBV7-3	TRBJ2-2	CASSPRRGYTGELFF
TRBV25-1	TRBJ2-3	CASSEWPGPQYF
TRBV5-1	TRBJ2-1	CASSFGPGTRNNEQFF
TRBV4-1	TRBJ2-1	CASSQVDIISYNEQFF
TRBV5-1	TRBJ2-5	CASSLATTSLEETQYF
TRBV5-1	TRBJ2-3	CASSLPGTSGRASDTQYF
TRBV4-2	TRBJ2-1	CASSQAVEWDPPPEQFF
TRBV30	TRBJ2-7	CAWSVSSSYEQYF
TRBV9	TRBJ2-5	CASSVTGTSGRETQYF
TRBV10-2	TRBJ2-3	CARSGGPRDTQYF
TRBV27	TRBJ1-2	CASSLTTGTGYTF
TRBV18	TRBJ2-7	CASSRDRGDEQYF
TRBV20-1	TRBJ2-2	CSARDSSNTGELFF
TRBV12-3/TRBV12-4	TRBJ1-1	CASSGTGVFVNTEAFF
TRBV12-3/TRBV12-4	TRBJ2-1	CASSFLDFSYNEQFF
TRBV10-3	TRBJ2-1	CAISALASGGYNEQFF